This TCR beta chain is drawn from a study of blood T cell repertoires in COVID-19. Clones were sequenced by immunoSEQ multiplex PCR, and TCRdb holds only the in-frame ones, with some missing. The repertoire holds about 250,000 clones, with 86% as singletons. Trimming stripped 0 bases from V and 7 bases from J, with 10 bases between. The CDR3 loop spans 13 amino acids. Looked up from germline, CDR1 is LGHNA and CDR2 is YNFKEQ. This receptor was taken from a man aged 40-55 years who had recovered from COVID-19. The sequenced material came from PBMCs or T cells enriched from blood (not recorded which). The V call is TRBV4-2, the J call TRBJ2-7, with D possibly TRBD2 on 6 matching bases. The CDR3 sequence is CASSQEGRGEQYF. The CDR3 DNA sequence: TGTGCCAGCAGCCAAGAGGGGCGGGGTGAGCAGTACTTC.